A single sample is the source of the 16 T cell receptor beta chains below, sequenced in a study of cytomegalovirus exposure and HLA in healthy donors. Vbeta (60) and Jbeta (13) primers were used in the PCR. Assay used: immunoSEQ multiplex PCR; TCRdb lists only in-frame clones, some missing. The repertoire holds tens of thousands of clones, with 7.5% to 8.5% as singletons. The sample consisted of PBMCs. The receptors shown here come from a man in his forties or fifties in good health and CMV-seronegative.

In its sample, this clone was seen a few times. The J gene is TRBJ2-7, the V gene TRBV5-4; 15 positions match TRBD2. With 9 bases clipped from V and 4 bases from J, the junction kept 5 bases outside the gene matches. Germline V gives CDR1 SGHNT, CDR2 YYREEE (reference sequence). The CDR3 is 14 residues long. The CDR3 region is CATGTSGRLYEQYF. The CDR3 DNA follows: TGTGCCACTGGGACTAGCGGGAGGTTATACGAGCAGTACTTC.

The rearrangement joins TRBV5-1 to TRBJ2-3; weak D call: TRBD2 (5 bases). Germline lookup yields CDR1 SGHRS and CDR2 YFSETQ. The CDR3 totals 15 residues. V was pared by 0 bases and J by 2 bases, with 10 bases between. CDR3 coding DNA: TGCGCCAGCAGCTTGGACGGGGATTACACAGATACGCAGTATTTT. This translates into CASSLDGDYTDTQYF.

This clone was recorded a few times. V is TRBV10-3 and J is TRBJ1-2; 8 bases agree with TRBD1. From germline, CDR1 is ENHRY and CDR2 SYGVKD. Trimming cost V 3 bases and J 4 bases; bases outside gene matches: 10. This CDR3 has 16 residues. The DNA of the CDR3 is TGTGCCATCAGTGAAACAGGGGGAGCAGGGTCCTATGGCTACACCTTC. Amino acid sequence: CAISETGGAGSYGYTF.

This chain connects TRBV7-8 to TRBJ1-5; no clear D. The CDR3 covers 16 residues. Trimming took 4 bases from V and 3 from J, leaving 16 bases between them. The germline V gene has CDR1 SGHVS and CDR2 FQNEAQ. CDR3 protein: CASSSRSLRDNQPQHF. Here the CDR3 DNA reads TGTGCCAGCAGCTCGCGGAGTTTACGGGACAATCAGCCCCAGCATTTT.

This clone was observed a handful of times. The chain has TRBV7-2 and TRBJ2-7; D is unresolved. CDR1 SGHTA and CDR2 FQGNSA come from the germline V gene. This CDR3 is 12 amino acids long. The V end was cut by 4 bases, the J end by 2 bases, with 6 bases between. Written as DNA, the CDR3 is TGTGCCAGCAGCTCTCGTCCCTACGAGCAGTACTTC. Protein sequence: CASSSRPYEQYF.

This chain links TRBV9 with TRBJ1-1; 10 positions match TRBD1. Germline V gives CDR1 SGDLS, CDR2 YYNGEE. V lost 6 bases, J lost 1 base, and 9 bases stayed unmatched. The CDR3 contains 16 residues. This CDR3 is CASTRQGALGNTEAFF. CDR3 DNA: TGTGCCAGCACTCGACAGGGGGCGCTTGGGAACACTGAAGCTTTCTTT.

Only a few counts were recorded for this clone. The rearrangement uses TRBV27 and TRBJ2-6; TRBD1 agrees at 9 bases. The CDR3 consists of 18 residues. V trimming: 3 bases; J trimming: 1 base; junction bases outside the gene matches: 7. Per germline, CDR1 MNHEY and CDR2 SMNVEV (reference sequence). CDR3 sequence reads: CASSFRTGVTSGANVLTF. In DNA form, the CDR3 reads TGTGCCAGCAGTTTCAGGACAGGGGTTACGTCTGGGGCCAACGTCCTGACTTTC.

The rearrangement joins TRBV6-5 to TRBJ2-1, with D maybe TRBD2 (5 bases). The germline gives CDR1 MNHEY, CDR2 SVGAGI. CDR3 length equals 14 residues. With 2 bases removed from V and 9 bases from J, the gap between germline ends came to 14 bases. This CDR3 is CASSYEGRRTEQFF. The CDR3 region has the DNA TGTGCCAGCAGTTACGAGGGTCGGAGGACTGAGCAGTTCTTC.

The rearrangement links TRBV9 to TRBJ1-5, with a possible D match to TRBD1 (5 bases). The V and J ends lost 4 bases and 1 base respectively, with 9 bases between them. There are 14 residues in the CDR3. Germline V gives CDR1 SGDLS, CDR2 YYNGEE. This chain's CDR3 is CASSRGGSNQPQHF. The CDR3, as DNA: TGTGCCAGCAGCCGGGGGGGGAGCAATCAGCCCCAGCATTTT. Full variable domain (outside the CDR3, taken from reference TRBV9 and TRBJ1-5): DSGVTQTPKHLITATGQRVTLRCSPRSGDLSVYWYQQSLDQGLQFLIQYYNGEERAKGNILERFSAQQFPDLHSELNLSSLELGDSALYFCASSRGGSNQPQHFGDGTRLSIL.

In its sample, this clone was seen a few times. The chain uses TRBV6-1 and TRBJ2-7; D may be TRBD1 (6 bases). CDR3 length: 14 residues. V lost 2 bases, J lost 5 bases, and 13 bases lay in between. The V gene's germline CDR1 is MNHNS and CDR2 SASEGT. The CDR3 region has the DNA TGTGCCAGCAGTGAAACAACAGGGAATCACGAGCAGTACTTC. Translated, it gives CASSETTGNHEQYF.

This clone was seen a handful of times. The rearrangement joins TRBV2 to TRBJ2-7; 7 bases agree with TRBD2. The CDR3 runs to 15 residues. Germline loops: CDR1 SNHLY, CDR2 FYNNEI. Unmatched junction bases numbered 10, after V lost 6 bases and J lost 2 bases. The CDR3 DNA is TGTGCCAGCAGATCTGGTGGGGAGGGACCCTACGAGCAGTACTTC. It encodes CASRSGGEGPYEQYF.

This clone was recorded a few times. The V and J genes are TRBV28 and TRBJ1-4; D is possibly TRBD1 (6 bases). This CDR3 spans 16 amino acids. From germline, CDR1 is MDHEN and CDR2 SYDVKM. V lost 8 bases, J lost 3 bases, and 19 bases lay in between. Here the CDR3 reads CASATLQGWANEKLFF. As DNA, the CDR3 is TGTGCCAGCGCCACACTGCAGGGGTGGGCTAATGAAAAACTGTTTTTT.

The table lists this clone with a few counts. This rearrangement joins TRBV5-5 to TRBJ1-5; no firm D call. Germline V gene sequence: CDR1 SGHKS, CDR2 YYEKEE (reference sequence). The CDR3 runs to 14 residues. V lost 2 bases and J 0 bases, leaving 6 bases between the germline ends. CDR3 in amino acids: CASSLRGSNQPQHF. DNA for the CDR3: TGTGCCAGCAGCTTACGGGGTAGCAATCAGCCCCAGCATTTT.

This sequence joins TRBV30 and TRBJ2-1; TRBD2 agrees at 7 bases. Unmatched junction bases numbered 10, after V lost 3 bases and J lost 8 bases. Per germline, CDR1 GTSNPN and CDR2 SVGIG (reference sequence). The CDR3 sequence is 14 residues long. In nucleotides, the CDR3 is TGTGCCTGGAGATCATGGGGGAGGGGACATGAGCAGTTCTTC. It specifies CAWRSWGRGHEQFF.

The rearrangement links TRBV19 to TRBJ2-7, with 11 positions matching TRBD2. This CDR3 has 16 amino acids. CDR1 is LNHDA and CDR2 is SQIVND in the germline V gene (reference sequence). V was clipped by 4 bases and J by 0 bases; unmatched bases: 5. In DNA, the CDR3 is TGTGCCAGTAGTACAAGGACTAGCGGGTCCTCCTACGAGCAGTACTTC. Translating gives CASSTRTSGSSYEQYF.

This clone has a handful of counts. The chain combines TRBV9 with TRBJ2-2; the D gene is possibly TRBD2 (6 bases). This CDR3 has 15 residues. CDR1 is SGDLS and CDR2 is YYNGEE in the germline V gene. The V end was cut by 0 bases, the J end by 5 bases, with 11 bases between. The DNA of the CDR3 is TGTGCCAGCAGCGTAGTGGAGGGTGGGACCGGGGAGCTGTTTTTT. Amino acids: CASSVVEGGTGELFF.